These 2 T cell receptor beta chains were all obtained from the same sample, sequenced in a study of cytomegalovirus exposure and HLA in healthy donors. Measured with immunoSEQ multiplex PCR; TCRdb has only the in-frame clones, and not every one. The sample holds about 350,000 clones, roughly 90% seen once. Sequencing input: PBMCs. The receptors were gathered from a woman under 40 in good health and CMV-seropositive.

The V and J genes are TRBV28 and TRBJ2-5; 9 bases map to TRBD1. The CDR3 is 15 amino acids. Unmatched junction bases numbered 0, after V lost 0 bases and J lost 1 base. Germline CDR1 MDHEN, CDR2 SYDVKM. CDR3 nucleotides: TGTGCCAGCAGTTTATGGGGACAGGGCCAAGAGACCCAGTACTTC. The encoded protein is CASSLWGQGQETQYF.

This sequence joins TRBV25-1 and TRBJ1-4, with a possible D match to TRBD1 (6 bases). CDR1 is MGHDK and CDR2 is SYGVNS in the germline V gene. V was trimmed by 0 bases and J by 8 bases, leaving 22 bases between them. There are 18 residues in the CDR3. CDR3 in amino acids: CASSEYNPLGGLEEKLFF. The CDR3 region has the DNA TGTGCCAGCAGTGAATACAACCCCCTCGGGGGCTTAGAGGAAAAACTGTTTTTT.